This T cell receptor (beta chain) emerged from a study of T cell responses to AZD1222 COVID-19 vaccine. Study-level points and caveats: Regions 160-218 and 743-854 held dominance among vaccine-associated CD4 TCRs, which spanned spike. No day 14 peak samples; only post-peak repertoires were characterized. Among the donors, most were white British and more were female, and clonal diversity was possibly underestimated. At study baseline, merely a handful of AZD1222 recipients were seropositive.

Assay: immunoSEQ multiplex PCR; the TCRdb copy retains only in-frame clones and omits some. The table records some 130,000 clones, around four fifths of them present only once. This CDR3 spans 18 amino acids. The germline CDR1 and CDR2 sequences are LNHDA and SQIVND (reference sequence). After removal of 7 bases from V and 0 bases from J, the junction contained 14 bases not matched to a gene. Comment on this clone: Antigen unknown.

The sequence was obtained from an adult in good health. V usage is TRBV19 and J usage is TRBJ2-2, with 7 bases identical to TRBD1. The input for sequencing was peripheral blood, taken on day 0 of AZD1222 vaccination. CDR3 in amino acids: CASTVPITGTANTGELFF. CDR3 nucleotide sequence: TGTGCCAGTACCGTTCCAATTACCGGGACAGCGAACACCGGGGAGCTGTTTTTT.